These 10 T cell receptor beta chains were all obtained from the same sample, sequenced in a study of siplizumab effects on memory and regulatory T cells. TCRdb's table, derived via immunoSEQ multiplex PCR, lists solely in-frame clones and lacks some. The table records fewer than 120,000 clones, just under 95% of them present only once. The sequencing sample was made of CD4+ T cells sorted from blood. Every receptor here comes from a human donor in good health.

The rearrangement uses TRBV6-6 and TRBJ1-3; D perhaps matches TRBD1 (6 bases). The CDR3 runs 14 residues. V dropped 6 bases and J dropped 4 bases, with 13 bases sitting between them. The V gene's germline CDR1 is MNHNY and CDR2 SVGAGI (reference sequence). The CDR3 DNA sequence: TGTGCCAGCAGGGGGAACAGGGCCGGAAACACCATATATTTT. Residues: CASRGNRAGNTIYF.

The rearrangement joins TRBV7-9 to TRBJ2-5, with 11 bases fitting TRBD2. The CDR3 consists of 15 residues. The ends lost 6 bases at V and 0 bases at J; junction bases unmatched: 3. Germline CDR1 and CDR2: SEHNR and FQNEAQ (reference sequence). In DNA form, the CDR3 reads TGTGCCAGCAGATTGACTAGCGGGGACCAAGAGACCCAGTACTTC. It yields the protein CASRLTSGDQETQYF. The full variable domain, in which reference TRBV7-9 and TRBJ2-5 provide the parts outside the CDR3, is DTGVSQNPRHKITKRGQNVTFRCDPISEHNRLYWYRQTLGQGPEFLTYFQNEAQLEKSRLLSDRFSAERPKGSFSTLEIQRTEQGDSAMYLCASRLTSGDQETQYFGPGTRLLVL.

V and J are TRBV6-5 and TRBJ1-1, with D possibly TRBD1 on 6 matching bases. CDR3 length equals 15 residues. V was trimmed by 0 bases and J by 5 bases, leaving 13 bases between them. Germline CDR1 reads MNHEY; CDR2 reads SVGAGI. The CDR3 DNA follows: TGTGCCAGCAGTTACTCGCGGGGGCGCGTAACTGAAGCTTTCTTT. Translation gives CASSYSRGRVTEAFF.

The chain employs TRBV18 and TRBJ2-1, with 9 bases that match TRBD2. Trimming took 0 bases from V and 8 from J; bases not matched to a gene: 5. Germline CDR1 reads KGHSH; CDR2 reads LQKENI. The CDR3 is made up of 15 amino acids. The CDR3 is CASSPPIAGVDEQFF. The CDR3 region has the DNA TGTGCCAGCTCACCACCGATAGCGGGAGTTGATGAGCAGTTCTTC.

The rearrangement uses TRBV5-8 and TRBJ2-7; D not certain. Germline V gives CDR1 SGHTS, CDR2 YDEGEE. CDR3 length equals 11 residues. Trimming removed 7 bases at V and 3 bases at J, with 8 bases between. As DNA, the CDR3 is TGTGCCAGCTTCCGAATCTACGAGCAGTACTTC. The encoded protein is CASFRIYEQYF.

The genes are TRBV4-2 and TRBJ1-5; D remains unclear. The V gene lost 1 base and the J gene lost 3 bases, with 10 bases spanning the gap. The V gene's germline CDR1 is LGHNA and CDR2 YNFKEQ. This CDR3 comprises 15 residues. The chain's CDR3 is CASSQGYRDNQPQHF. The CDR3 DNA reads TGTGCCAGCAGCCAAGGGTATCGGGACAATCAGCCCCAGCATTTT.

The chain has TRBV29-1 and TRBJ2-3; tentative D call: TRBD2 (6 bases). Germline V CDR1 and CDR2: SQVTM, ANQGSEA. The CDR3 is 14 residues long. Trimming pared 7 bases from V and 9 bases from J, leaving 23 bases between. This chain's CDR3 is CSAVRGREIGTQYF. The DNA for the CDR3 is TGCAGCGCAGTGCGGGGCCGGGAGATTGGGACGCAGTATTTT.

This chain links TRBV2 with TRBJ2-6, with TRBD2 matching over 14 bases. J was trimmed by 2 bases and V by 2 bases; bases with no gene match: 2. Per the germline V gene, CDR1 is SNHLY and CDR2 is FYNNEI. The CDR3 covers 18 residues. CDR3 in DNA: TGTGCCAGCAGTGAAATGGGACTAGCGGGGGCTGGGGCCAACGTCCTGACTTTC. Translating gives CASSEMGLAGAGANVLTF.

The chain couples TRBV19 to TRBJ2-1; TRBD2 agrees at 7 bases. Germline CDR1 reads LNHDA; CDR2 reads SQIVND (reference sequence). The CDR3 has 13 amino acids. Trimming took 6 bases from V and 6 from J; bases not matched to a gene: 5. In DNA, the CDR3 is TGTGCCAGTAGCTCTACTAGCGCCAATGAGCAGTTCTTC. As protein: CASSSTSANEQFF. The complete variable domain, with remaining parts taken from reference TRBV19 and TRBJ2-1, reads DGGITQSPKYLFRKEGQNVTLSCEQNLNHDAMYWYRQDPGQGLRLIYYSQIVNDFQKGDIAEGYSVSREKKESFPLTVTSAQKNPTAFYLCASSSTSANEQFFGPGTRLTVL.

The chain has TRBV18 and TRBJ2-3; D call uncertain. Trimming removed 0 bases from V and 2 bases from J, with 6 bases in between. This CDR3 is 14 amino acids long. Germline V gives CDR1 KGHSH, CDR2 LQKENI. The CDR3 coding sequence is TGTGCCAGCTCACCACCAGGAGACACAGATACGCAGTATTTT. It is translated as CASSPPGDTDTQYF.